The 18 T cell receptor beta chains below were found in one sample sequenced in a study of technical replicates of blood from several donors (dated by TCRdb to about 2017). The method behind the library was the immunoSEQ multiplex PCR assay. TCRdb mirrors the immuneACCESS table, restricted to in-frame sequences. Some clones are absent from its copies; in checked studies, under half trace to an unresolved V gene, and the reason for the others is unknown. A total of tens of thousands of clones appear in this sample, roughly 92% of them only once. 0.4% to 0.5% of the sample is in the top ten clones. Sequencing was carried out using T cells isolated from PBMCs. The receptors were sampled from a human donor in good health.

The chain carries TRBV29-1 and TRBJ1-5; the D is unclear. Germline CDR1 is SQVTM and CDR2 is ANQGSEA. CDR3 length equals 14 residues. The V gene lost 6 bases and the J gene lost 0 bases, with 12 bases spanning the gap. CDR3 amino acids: CSVQEQHSNQPQHF. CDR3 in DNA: TGCAGCGTCCAAGAACAGCATAGCAATCAGCCCCAGCATTTT. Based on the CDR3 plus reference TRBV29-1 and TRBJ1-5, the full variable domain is SAVISQKPSRDICQRGTSLTIQCQVDSQVTMMFWYRQQPGQSLTLIATANQGSEATYESGFVIDKFPISRPNLTFSTLTVSNMSPEDSSIYLCSVQEQHSNQPQHFGDGTRLSIL.

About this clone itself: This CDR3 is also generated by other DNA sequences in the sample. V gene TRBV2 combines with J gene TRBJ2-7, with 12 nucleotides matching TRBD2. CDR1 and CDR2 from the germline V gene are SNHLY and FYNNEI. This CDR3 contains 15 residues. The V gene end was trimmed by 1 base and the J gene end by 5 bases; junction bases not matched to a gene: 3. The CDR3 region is CASSEGLAGVHEQYF. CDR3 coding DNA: TGTGCCAGCAGTGAAGGACTAGCGGGAGTCCACGAGCAGTACTTC.

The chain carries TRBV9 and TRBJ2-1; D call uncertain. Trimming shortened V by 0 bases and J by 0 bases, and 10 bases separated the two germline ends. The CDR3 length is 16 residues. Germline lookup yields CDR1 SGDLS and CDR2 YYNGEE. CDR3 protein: CASSVDGSRSYNEQFF. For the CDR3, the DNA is TGTGCCAGCAGCGTAGATGGCTCCCGCTCCTACAATGAGCAGTTCTTC. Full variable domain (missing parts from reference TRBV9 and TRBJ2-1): DSGVTQTPKHLITATGQRVTLRCSPRSGDLSVYWYQQSLDQGLQFLIQYYNGEERAKGNILERFSAQQFPDLHSELNLSSLELGDSALYFCASSVDGSRSYNEQFFGPGTRLTVL.

In DNA form, the CDR3 reads TGTGCCAGCAGCTTGGTGGCTAGCGGGACAGATACGCAGTATTTT. Translated: CASSLVASGTDTQYF. This chain links TRBV5-6 with TRBJ2-3; 8 nucleotides line up with TRBD2. Germline lookup yields CDR1 SGHDT and CDR2 YYEEEE. The CDR3 length is 15 residues. After removal of 0 bases from V and 3 bases from J, the junction contained 3 bases not matched to a gene.

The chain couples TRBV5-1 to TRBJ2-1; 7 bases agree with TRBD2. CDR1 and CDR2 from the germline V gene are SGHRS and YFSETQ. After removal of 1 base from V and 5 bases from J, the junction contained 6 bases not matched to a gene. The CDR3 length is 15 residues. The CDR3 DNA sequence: TGCGCCAGCAGCTTGAAGGCTAGCGGCAACAATGAGCAGTTCTTC. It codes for CASSLKASGNNEQFF.

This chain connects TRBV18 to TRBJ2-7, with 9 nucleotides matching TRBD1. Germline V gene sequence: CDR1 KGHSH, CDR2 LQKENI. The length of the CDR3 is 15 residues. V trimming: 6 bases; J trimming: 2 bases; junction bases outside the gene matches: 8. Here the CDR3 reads CASSPGTGITYEQYF. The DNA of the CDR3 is TGTGCCAGCTCTCCCGGGACAGGGATTACCTACGAGCAGTACTTC.

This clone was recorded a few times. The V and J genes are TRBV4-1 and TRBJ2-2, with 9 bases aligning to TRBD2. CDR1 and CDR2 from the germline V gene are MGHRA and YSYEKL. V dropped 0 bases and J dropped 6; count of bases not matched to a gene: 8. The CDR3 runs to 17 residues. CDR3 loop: CASSQDYGTSRAGELFF. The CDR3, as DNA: TGCGCCAGCAGCCAAGATTATGGGACTAGCCGCGCCGGGGAGCTGTTTTTT.

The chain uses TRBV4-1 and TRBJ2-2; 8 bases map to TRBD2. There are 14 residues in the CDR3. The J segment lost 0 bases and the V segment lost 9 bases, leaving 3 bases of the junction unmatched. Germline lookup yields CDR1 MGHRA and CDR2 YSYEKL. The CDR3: CASSGESNTGELFF. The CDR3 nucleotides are TGCGCCAGTAGCGGGGAGTCGAACACCGGGGAGCTGTTTTTT.

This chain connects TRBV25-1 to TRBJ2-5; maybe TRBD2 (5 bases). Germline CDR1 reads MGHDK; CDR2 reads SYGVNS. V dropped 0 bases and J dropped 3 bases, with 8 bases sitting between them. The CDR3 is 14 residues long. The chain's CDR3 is CASSEYTGKETQYF. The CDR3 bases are TGTGCCAGCAGTGAATATACCGGGAAAGAGACCCAGTACTTC.

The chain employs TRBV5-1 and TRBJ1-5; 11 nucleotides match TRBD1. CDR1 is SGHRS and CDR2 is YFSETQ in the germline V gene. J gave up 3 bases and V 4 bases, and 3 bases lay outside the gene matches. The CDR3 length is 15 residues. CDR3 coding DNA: TGCGCCAGCAGCCCGGGACAGGGGGACAATCAGCCCCAGCATTTT. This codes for CASSPGQGDNQPQHF.

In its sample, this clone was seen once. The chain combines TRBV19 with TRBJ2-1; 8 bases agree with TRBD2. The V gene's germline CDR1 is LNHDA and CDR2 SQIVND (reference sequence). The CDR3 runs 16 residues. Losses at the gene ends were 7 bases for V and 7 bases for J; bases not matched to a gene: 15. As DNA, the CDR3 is TGTGCCAGTACCATAGGGACGGGAGGGATTCAGAATGAGCAGTTCTTC. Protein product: CASTIGTGGIQNEQFF.

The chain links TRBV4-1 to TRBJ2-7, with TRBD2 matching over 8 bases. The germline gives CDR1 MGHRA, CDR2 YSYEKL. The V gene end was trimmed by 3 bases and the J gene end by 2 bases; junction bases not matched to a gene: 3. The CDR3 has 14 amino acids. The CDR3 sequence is CASSQPGLAYEQYF. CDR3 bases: TGCGCCAGCAGCCAGCCGGGACTAGCCTACGAGCAGTACTTC.

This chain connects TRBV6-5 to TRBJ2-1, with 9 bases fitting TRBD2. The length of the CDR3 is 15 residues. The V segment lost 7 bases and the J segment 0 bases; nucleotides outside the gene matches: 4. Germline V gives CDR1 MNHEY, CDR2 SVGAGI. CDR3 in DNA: TGTGCCAGCAAGAGGACTAGCGACTCCTACAATGAGCAGTTCTTC. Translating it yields CASKRTSDSYNEQFF.

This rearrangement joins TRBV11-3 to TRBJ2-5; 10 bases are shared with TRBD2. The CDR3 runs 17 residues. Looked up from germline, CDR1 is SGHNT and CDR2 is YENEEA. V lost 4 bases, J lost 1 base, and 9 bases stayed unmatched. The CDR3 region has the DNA TGTGCCAGCAGCTGGGGGCTAGCGGGAGTTGCCCAAGAGACCCAGTACTTC. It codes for CASSWGLAGVAQETQYF. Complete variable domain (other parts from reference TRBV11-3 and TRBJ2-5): EAGVVQSPRYKIIEKKQPVAFWCNPISGHNTLYWYLQNLGQGPELLIRYENEEAVDDSQLPKDRFSAERLKGVDSTLKIQPAELGDSAVYLCASSWGLAGVAQETQYFGPGTRLLVL.

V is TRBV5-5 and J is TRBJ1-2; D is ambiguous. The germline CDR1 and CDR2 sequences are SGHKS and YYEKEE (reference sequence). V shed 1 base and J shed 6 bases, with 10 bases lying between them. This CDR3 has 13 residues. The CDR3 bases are TGTGCCAGCAGCTTGTCGGTTCAGGATGGCTACACCTTC. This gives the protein CASSLSVQDGYTF.

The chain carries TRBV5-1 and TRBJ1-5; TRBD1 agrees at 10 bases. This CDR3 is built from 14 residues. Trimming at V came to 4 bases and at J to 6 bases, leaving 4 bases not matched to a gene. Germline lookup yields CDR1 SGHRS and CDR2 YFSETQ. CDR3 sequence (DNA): TGCGCCAGCAGCCTGACAGGGGGCATTCAGCCCCAGCATTTT. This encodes CASSLTGGIQPQHF.

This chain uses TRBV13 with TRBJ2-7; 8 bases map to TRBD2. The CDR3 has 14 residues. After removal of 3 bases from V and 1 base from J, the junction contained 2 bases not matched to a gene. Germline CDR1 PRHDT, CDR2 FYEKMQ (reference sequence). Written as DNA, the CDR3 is TGTGCCAGCAGCTTGGGACTAGTGTCCTACGAGCAGTACTTC. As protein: CASSLGLVSYEQYF.

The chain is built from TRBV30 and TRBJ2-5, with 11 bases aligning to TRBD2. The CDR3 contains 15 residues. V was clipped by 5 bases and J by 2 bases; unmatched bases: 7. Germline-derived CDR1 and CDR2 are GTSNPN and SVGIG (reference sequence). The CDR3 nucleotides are TGTGCCTGGTCTACCGGGACTAGCGGACAAGAGACCCAGTACTTC. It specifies CAWSTGTSGQETQYF.